A selection of T cell receptor beta chains follows, all from one sample in a study of T cells in Graves' hyperthyroidism and ophthalmopathy. Via MiXCR, TCRdb re-called the multiplex PCR reads, giving one row per CDR3 protein. The sample carries roughly 740,000 distinct CDR3 sequences, about 16% recorded once. The source material was blood. These TCRs come from a man aged 18 to 30 with Graves' hyperthyroidism. Both conserved end residues are part of each CDR3. D genes are given only for firm matches. The size field is filled for only some rows; it gives once, few, many or a size class.

v_gene	abundance	j_gene	d_gene	CDR3nt	CDR3aa
TRBV24-1	few	TRBJ2-3	NA	TGTGCCACCAGTGAAAGTCCCGGTCAAGATACGCAGTATTTT	CATSESPGQDTQYF
TRBV7-2	many	TRBJ2-1	TRBD2	TGTGCCAGCAGCTTGGGGAGTAGCGGGCATTACAATGAGCAGTTCTTC	CASSLGSSGHYNEQFF
TRBV12-5	many	TRBJ1-1	TRBD1	TGTGCTAGTGGTACCTCCCGGGACAGCCCGATGAACACTGAAGCTTTCTTT	CASGTSRDSPMNTEAFF
TRBV5-1	few	TRBJ2-7	TRBD1	TGCGCCAGCAGCTTGGGACCGACAGGGGAATTTCTATACGAGCAGTACTTC	CASSLGPTGEFLYEQYF
TRBV5-6	NA	TRBJ2-3	NA	TGTGCCAGCAGCGCGGGGTGGGATACGCAGTATTTT	CASSAGWDTQYF
TRBV11-2	many	TRBJ2-7	NA	TGTGCCAGCAGCTTTGCGGCAGCCGGCTCCTACGAGCAGTACTTC	CASSFAAAGSYEQYF
TRBV11-2	NA	TRBJ1-4	TRBD1	TGTGCCAGCAGCTTAAGGGACAGGGGTCTTTTTAATGAAAAACTGTTTTTT	CASSLRDRGLFNEKLFF
TRBV20-1	NA	TRBJ2-7	TRBD2	TGCAGTGCTAGAGAACTAGCGGGAGGGTTCGTGGAGCAGTACTTC	CSARELAGGFVEQYF
TRBV11-1	many	TRBJ2-7	NA	TGTGCCAGCAGCTCGGATGGAGACATCCACTCCTACGAGCAGTACTTC	CASSSDGDIHSYEQYF
TRBV28	NA	TRBJ2-7	NA	TGTGCCAGCACTTCAGCAGGGACGGAGACCTACTACGAGCAGTACTTC	CASTSAGTETYYEQYF
TRBV28	few	TRBJ1-3	NA	TGTGCCAGCAGTTTGGGGACGTTTAACACCATATATTTT	CASSLGTFNTIYF
TRBV5-1	NA	TRBJ2-5	NA	TGCGCCAGCAGCTTGGCAGCGACCCTGGGGGAGACCCAGTACTTC	CASSLAATLGETQYF
TRBV20-1	many	TRBJ1-1	NA	TGCAGTGCCCGGTTCGGGATGAACACTGAAGCTTTCTTT	CSARFGMNTEAFF
TRBV9	many	TRBJ2-3	NA	TGTGCCAGCAGCGTCTCGCCCGGCACAGATACGCAGTATTTT	CASSVSPGTDTQYF